The 6 T cell receptor beta chains listed next were all sequenced from one sample in a study of blood T cell repertoires in COVID-19. The protocol was immunoSEQ multiplex PCR, while the TCRdb copy is restricted to in-frame clones and leaves out a portion. The sample lists tens of thousands of clones, 70% to 90% occurring once. Sequences were obtained from peripheral blood. Receptor source: a woman aged 80 or over with acute or convalescent COVID-19.

In this sample, this clone turned up once. The chain employs TRBV6-5 and TRBJ2-7; 10 nucleotides line up with TRBD1. Germline-derived CDR1 and CDR2 are MNHEY and SVGAGI. The CDR3 covers 13 residues. J gave up 5 bases and V 10 bases, and 8 bases lay outside the gene matches. The CDR3 here is CAIRTGGNDEQYF. The CDR3 bases are TGTGCCATTCGGACAGGGGGAAACGACGAGCAGTACTTC.

The chain carries TRBV19 and TRBJ1-1; D is ambiguous. V was trimmed by 3 bases and J by 4 bases, leaving 12 bases between them. Germline V gives CDR1 LNHDA, CDR2 SQIVND (reference sequence). CDR3 length: 14 amino acids. DNA for the CDR3: TGTGCCAGTAGTATTTTACCCCACATCACTGAAGCTTTCTTT. It is translated as CASSILPHITEAFF. The full variable domain, with the rest looked up from reference TRBV19 and TRBJ1-1, is DGGITQSPKYLFRKEGQNVTLSCEQNLNHDAMYWYRQDPGQGLRLIYYSQIVNDFQKGDIAEGYSVSREKKESFPLTVTSAQKNPTAFYLCASSILPHITEAFFGQGTRLTVV.

The chain recombines TRBV12-5 with TRBJ1-1, with TRBD1 as a possible D gene (5 bases). CDR1 and CDR2 (germline): LGHNT, FRNRAP. Trimming removed 2 bases from V and 7 bases from J, with 14 bases in between. This CDR3 spans 14 amino acids. The chain's CDR3 is CASGLPEGTFEAFF. Written as DNA, the CDR3 is TGTGCTAGTGGTTTGCCCGAAGGGACTTTTGAAGCTTTCTTT.

The V call is TRBV30, the J call TRBJ2-7; TRBD1 is a possible D gene (5 bases). Per the germline V gene, CDR1 is GTSNPN and CDR2 is SVGIG (reference sequence). The CDR3 contains 13 residues. V dropped 2 bases and J dropped 2 bases, with 10 bases sitting between them. The CDR3 DNA is TGTGCCTGGAGTCACGCAGGGCCCTACGAGCAGTACTTC. Translating gives CAWSHAGPYEQYF.

The rearrangement uses TRBV5-3 and TRBJ2-5, with a weak D call TRBD2 (5 bases). TRBV5-3 is flagged as an ORF with uncertain function. The CDR3 loop spans 17 amino acids. The V and J ends lost 4 bases and 1 base respectively, with 20 bases between them. The CDR3 coding sequence is TGTGCCAGAAGCCTACCCACGAGGAGGAGAGTCCAAGAGACCCAGTACTTC. Translated, it gives CARSLPTRRRVQETQYF.

V gene TRBV7-2 combines with J gene TRBJ2-7, with 7 bases fitting TRBD1. J lost 3 bases, V lost 5 bases, and 13 bases had no gene match. Per germline, CDR1 SGHTA and CDR2 FQGNSA. The CDR3 contains 16 residues. In DNA form, the CDR3 reads TGTGCCAGCAGCCCGGTGGACAGGCGGCCCCTCTACGAGCAGTACTTC. This codes for CASSPVDRRPLYEQYF.